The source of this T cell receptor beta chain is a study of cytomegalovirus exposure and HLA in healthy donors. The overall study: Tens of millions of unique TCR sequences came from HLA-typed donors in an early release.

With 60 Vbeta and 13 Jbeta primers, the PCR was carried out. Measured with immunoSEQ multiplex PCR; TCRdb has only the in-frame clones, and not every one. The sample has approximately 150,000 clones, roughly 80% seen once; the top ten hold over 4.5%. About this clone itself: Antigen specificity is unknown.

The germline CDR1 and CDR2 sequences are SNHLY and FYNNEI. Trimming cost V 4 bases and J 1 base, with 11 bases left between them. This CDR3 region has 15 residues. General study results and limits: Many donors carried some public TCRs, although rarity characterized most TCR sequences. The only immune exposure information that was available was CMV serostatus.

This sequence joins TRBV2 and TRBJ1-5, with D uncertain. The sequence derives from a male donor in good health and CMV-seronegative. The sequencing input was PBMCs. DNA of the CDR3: TGTGCCAGCAGTGTATCTAGGTCGAGCAATCAGCCCCAGCATTTT. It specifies CASSVSRSSNQPQHF.